The 9 T cell receptor beta chains presented below share a single source sample, sequenced in a study of T cell changes during pregnancy in multiple sclerosis. Assay used: immunoSEQ multiplex PCR; TCRdb lists only in-frame clones, some missing. The table records some 28,000 clones, around 86% of them present only once. Specimen: CD4+ T cells from peripheral blood mononuclear cells, collected in the first trimester of pregnancy. The source of these receptors is a female donor in good health, enrolled as a control in a pregnancy study.

The chain couples TRBV10-3 to TRBJ2-1; 8 bases map to TRBD2. J lost 7 bases, V lost 2 bases, and 7 bases had no gene match. Germline V gene lookup returns CDR1 ENHRY and CDR2 SYGVKD. The CDR3 is 15 residues long. CDR3 DNA: TGTGCCATCAGTGAGCAAGCGGGAGAGGGGAATGAGCAGTTCTTC. It is translated as CAISEQAGEGNEQFF.

This chain joins TRBV20-1 and TRBJ1-1; unclear D gene. Germline assignment: CDR1 DFQATT and CDR2 SNEGSKA (reference sequence). The CDR3 totals 11 residues. V was cut by 3 bases and J by 2 bases, with 4 bases left in between. The CDR3 DNA reads as TGCAGTGCTAGCCCTAACACTGAAGCTTTCTTT. It translates to CSASPNTEAFF.

This clone appeared once. The V call is TRBV6-1, the J call TRBJ2-1; 7 bases agree with TRBD2. CDR1 MNHNS and CDR2 SASEGT come from the germline V gene. The CDR3 runs 14 residues. After removal of 1 base from V and 6 bases from J, the junction contained 3 bases not matched to a gene. The CDR3 coding sequence is TGTGCCAGCAGTGAAGTATGGGGGGGCAATGAGCAGTTCTTC. Translating it yields CASSEVWGGNEQFF.

V usage is TRBV5-4 and J usage is TRBJ1-1; 8 nucleotides match TRBD1. V was clipped by 6 bases and J by 4 bases; unmatched bases: 11. Germline V gene lookup returns CDR1 SGHNT and CDR2 YYREEE (reference sequence). The CDR3 is made up of 15 amino acids. The CDR3 nucleotides are TGTGCCAGCAAAGTGGCAGGGGGCAGCGGCACTGAAGCTTTCTTT. Amino acids: CASKVAGGSGTEAFF.

The V call is TRBV15, the J call TRBJ2-3, with 9 bases identical to TRBD2. The J segment lost 7 bases and the V segment lost 0 bases, leaving 11 bases of the junction unmatched. The germline gives CDR1 LNHNV, CDR2 YYDKDF (reference sequence). CDR3 length equals 17 residues. The CDR3 spells CATSRDGGGGAVNTQYF. The CDR3, as DNA: TGTGCCACCAGCAGAGATGGAGGCGGGGGGGCCGTGAATACGCAGTATTTT. The variable domain in full, with the rest retrieved from reference TRBV15 and TRBJ2-3, is DAMVIQNPRYQVTQFGKPVTLSCSQTLNHNVMYWYQQKSSQAPKLLFHYYDKDFNNEADTPDNFQSRRPNTSFCFLDIRSPGLGDTAMYLCATSRDGGGGAVNTQYFGPGTRLTVL.

The chain links TRBV5-8 to TRBJ2-2; 11 nucleotides align to TRBD2. The ends lost 4 bases at V and 6 bases at J; junction bases unmatched: 8. The CDR3 runs 16 residues. Per germline, CDR1 SGHTS and CDR2 YDEGEE. The CDR3 coding sequence is TGTGCCAGCAGCCGATTCACTAGCGGGAGTGCCGGGGAGCTGTTTTTT. Its translation: CASSRFTSGSAGELFF.

The rearrangement joins TRBV19 to TRBJ2-7, with D perhaps matching TRBD2 (5 bases). V lost 5 bases, J lost 1 base, and 15 bases lay in between. Germline V gene sequence: CDR1 LNHDA, CDR2 SQIVND (reference sequence). The CDR3 is 15 residues long. CDR3 loop: CASSPGRTGSYEQYF. CDR3 DNA: TGTGCCAGTAGTCCCGGACGGACGGGGTCCTACGAGCAGTACTTC.

The V call is TRBV18, the J call TRBJ2-5; perhaps TRBD2 as D (5 bases). The tail of the sequence fits TRBJ2-7 better, so the J call may be wrong. CDR1 KGHSH and CDR2 LQKENI come from the germline V gene. The CDR3 consists of 15 residues. The CDR3 protein is CASSPRARTTYEQYF. The CDR3 coding sequence is TGTGCCAGCTCACCGCGGGCCCGGACCACCTACGAGCAGTACTTC.

This chain uses TRBV6-5 with TRBJ2-5, with D possibly being TRBD2 (6 bases). CDR1 is MNHEY and CDR2 is SVGAGI in the germline V gene. The germline V and J ends were trimmed by 4 bases and 5 bases, with 17 bases remaining between them. The CDR3 is 15 amino acids. Here the CDR3 DNA reads TGTGCCAGCAGTTCCCACTCCGGGAGTGATGAGACCCAGTACTTC. Translated: CASSSHSGSDETQYF.